The 22 T cell receptor beta chains in this list originate from one sample, sequenced in a study of cytomegalovirus exposure and HLA in healthy donors. The PCR contained 60 Vbeta and 13 Jbeta primers. Data came from immunoSEQ multiplex PCR; TCRdb stores just in-frame clones and leaves some out. The sample carries about 120,000 clones, about 80% recorded once. What was sequenced was PBMCs. The receptors originated from a middle-aged woman in good health and CMV-seropositive.

The rearrangement uses TRBV5-6 and TRBJ1-2; D is unresolved. V lost 4 bases and J lost 4, with 17 bases in between. The CDR3 runs to 15 residues. The germline gives CDR1 SGHDT, CDR2 YYEEEE. The chain's CDR3 is CASSPGGELGYGYTF. Here the CDR3 DNA reads TGTGCCAGCAGCCCGGGCGGGGAGTTGGGCTATGGCTACACCTTC.

V gene TRBV6-5 combines with J gene TRBJ2-1; D is uncertain. The V and J ends lost 4 bases and 10 bases respectively, with 11 bases between them. Germline assignment: CDR1 MNHEY and CDR2 SVGAGI. This CDR3 is built from 12 residues. DNA for the CDR3: TGTGCCAGCAGTTCCCATCTATGGGAGCAGTTCTTC. Its translation is CASSSHLWEQFF.

The V and J genes are TRBV7-8 and TRBJ1-2; D ambiguous. V was trimmed by 5 bases and J by 8 bases, leaving 21 bases between them. This CDR3 is 15 amino acids long. In germline, CDR1 is SGHVS, CDR2 FQNEAQ. CDR3 protein: CASSTSSRGSRGYTF. DNA of the CDR3: TGTGCCAGCAGCACCTCCAGTCGCGGTTCGAGGGGCTACACCTTC.

This chain links TRBV5-5 with TRBJ2-5, with 10 bases fitting TRBD2. The CDR3 is 16 residues long. J lost 4 bases, V lost 0 bases, and 6 bases had no gene match. Germline CDR1 SGHKS, CDR2 YYEKEE (reference sequence). The CDR3 nucleotides are TGTGCCAGCAGCTTGGAACCCACTAGCGGGATAGAGACCCAGTACTTC. The encoded protein is CASSLEPTSGIETQYF.

The gene calls are TRBV19 and TRBJ2-2; 8 bases are a match to TRBD2. The CDR3 runs 16 residues. Losses at the gene ends were 3 bases for V and 0 bases for J; bases not matched to a gene: 3. Germline values: CDR1 LNHDA, CDR2 SQIVND (reference sequence). CDR3: CASSIRSGTNTGELFF. CDR3 coding DNA: TGTGCCAGTAGTATCCGTAGCGGGACGAACACCGGGGAGCTGTTTTTT.

This chain joins TRBV5-1 and TRBJ2-5; 7 nucleotides align to TRBD1. The CDR3 spans 13 residues. The germline CDR1 and CDR2 sequences are SGHRS and YFSETQ. V lost 6 bases to trimming and J lost 0 bases; unmatched junction nucleotides: 2. The CDR3 DNA is TGCGCCAGCACCGGGACAGACCAAGAGACCCAGTACTTC. It yields the protein CASTGTDQETQYF.

This rearrangement joins TRBV5-6 to TRBJ1-3; D perhaps matches TRBD1 (6 bases). Germline-derived CDR1 and CDR2 are SGHDT and YYEEEE. The CDR3 consists of 15 residues. The V end was cut by 2 bases, the J end by 3 bases, with 12 bases between. CDR3 sequence (DNA): TGTGCCAGCAGCTTAGGGGGTATTGGTGGAAACACCATATATTTT. It translates to CASSLGGIGGNTIYF.

The chain is built from TRBV27 and TRBJ1-1, with D perhaps matching TRBD1 (6 bases). V was trimmed by 3 bases and J by 3 bases, leaving 11 bases between them. There are 14 residues in the CDR3. The V gene's germline CDR1 is MNHEY and CDR2 SMNVEV (reference sequence). For the CDR3, the DNA is TGTGCCAGCAGTTTGAGGCAGGGGCACACTGAAGCTTTCTTT. Encoded protein: CASSLRQGHTEAFF.

This clone occurred once. Here the CDR3 DNA reads TGTGCCTGGAGTGGGGACAGGGGAGCCAAAAACATTCAGTACTTC. Its translation: CAWSGDRGAKNIQYF. V gene TRBV30 combines with J gene TRBJ2-4; TRBD1 matches at 10 bases. Germline CDR1 and CDR2: GTSNPN and SVGIG (reference sequence). V gave up 1 base and J gave up 0 bases; unmatched junction bases: 0. There are 15 residues in the CDR3.

This clone was counted between two and nine times. This chain connects TRBV27 to TRBJ2-1; D is uncertain. Germline V lookup: CDR1 MNHEY, CDR2 SMNVEV (reference sequence). The CDR3 has 16 residues. Trimming cost V 5 bases and J 8 bases, with 22 bases left between them. This CDR3 reads CASSPLKVRSLDEQFF. CDR3 coding DNA: TGTGCCAGCAGTCCCCTTAAGGTTAGGAGTTTGGATGAGCAGTTCTTC.

V and J are TRBV11-1 and TRBJ2-2, with 9 bases aligning to TRBD2. The CDR3 is made up of 14 amino acids. Germline V gives CDR1 SGHAT, CDR2 FQDESV (reference sequence). V shed 10 bases, J shed 2 bases, and the junction held 5 bases outside the gene matches. CDR3 sequence reads: CATKLAGNTGELFF. In nucleotides, the CDR3 is TGTGCCACCAAGCTAGCGGGAAACACCGGGGAGCTGTTTTTT.

The chain recombines TRBV28 with TRBJ1-1; D might be TRBD1 (5 bases). The V gene's germline CDR1 is MDHEN and CDR2 SYDVKM. V was trimmed by 5 bases and J by 6 bases, leaving 19 bases between them. CDR3 size: 15 residues. This CDR3 reads CASSLTTGLTSEAFF. The CDR3 region has the DNA TGTGCCAGCAGTCTAACCACAGGTCTAACCTCTGAAGCTTTCTTT.

This chain joins TRBV30 and TRBJ2-3; 11 bases line up with TRBD2. The CDR3 sequence is 17 residues long. Germline V CDR1 and CDR2: GTSNPN, SVGIG (reference sequence). Trimming took 0 bases from V and 8 from J; bases not matched to a gene: 13. CDR3 in DNA: TGTGCCTGGAGTGTACCTAGCGGGAGGTTTGTGTGGGGTACGCAGTATTTT. It translates to CAWSVPSGRFVWGTQYF.

The chain combines TRBV7-2 with TRBJ2-7; 8 bases fit TRBD1. The J segment lost 3 bases and the V segment lost 1 base, leaving 5 bases of the junction unmatched. This CDR3 region has 15 residues. Germline V lookup: CDR1 SGHTA, CDR2 FQGNSA. CDR3 loop: CASSLVQGAIYEQYF. Written as DNA, the CDR3 is TGTGCCAGCAGCTTAGTTCAGGGGGCGATCTACGAGCAGTACTTC.

The chain uses TRBV30 and TRBJ1-1; TRBD1 might be the D (5 bases). The CDR3 sequence is 13 residues long. Per the germline V gene, CDR1 is GTSNPN and CDR2 is SVGIG (reference sequence). V was trimmed by 3 bases and J by 1 base, leaving 9 bases between them. The CDR3 DNA is TGTGCCTGGAGGGACAACTGGAACACTGAAGCTTTCTTT. Amino acid sequence: CAWRDNWNTEAFF.

A note on this clone: At one boundary the junction diverges from the germline segment, which might be a read error. The chain uses TRBV7-2 and TRBJ2-1, with 13 bases identical to TRBD2. There are 19 residues in the CDR3. Germline CDR1 reads SGHTA; CDR2 reads FQGNSA. Here the CDR3 reads CASSLASRVGTSGVNVRVF. CDR3 nucleotide sequence: TGTGCCAGCAGCTTAGCCTCCAGGGTAGGGACTAGCGGGGTAAACGTGCGGGTCTTC.

The V and J genes are TRBV9 and TRBJ2-1; 9 nucleotides line up with TRBD2. The germline CDR1 and CDR2 sequences are SGDLS and YYNGEE. The CDR3 is made up of 16 amino acids. V lost 0 bases, J lost 6 bases, and 7 bases stayed unmatched. The CDR3 region is CASSVAGTSIPNEQFF. CDR3 nucleotides: TGTGCCAGCAGCGTAGCGGGGACTAGCATCCCCAATGAGCAGTTCTTC.

This sequence joins TRBV28 and TRBJ2-5, with 8 bases fitting TRBD2. The DNA end is a closer match to TRBJ2-7, so the J assignment may be wrong. CDR1 is MDHEN and CDR2 is SYDVKM in the germline V gene. The CDR3 loop spans 13 amino acids. The CDR3 DNA sequence: TGTGCCAGCAGTCCGCCAGCGGGAGTCGAGCAGTACTTC. Translated, it gives CASSPPAGVEQYF.

This clone was found a few times. The V gene is TRBV5-1, the J gene TRBJ1-3; 9 bases match TRBD1. The CDR3 length is 15 residues. Looked up from germline, CDR1 is SGHRS and CDR2 is YFSETQ. After removal of 4 bases from V and 0 bases from J, the junction contained 2 bases not matched to a gene. CDR3 loop: CASSPTGGSGNTIYF. In nucleotides, the CDR3 is TGCGCCAGCAGCCCGACAGGGGGCTCTGGAAACACCATATATTTT. The entire variable domain, with the rest obtained from reference TRBV5-1 and TRBJ1-3, is as follows: KAGVTQTPRYLIKTRGQQVTLSCSPISGHRSVSWYQQTPGQGLQFLFEYFSETQRNKGNFPGRFSGRQFSNSRSEMNVSTLELGDSALYLCASSPTGGSGNTIYFGEGSWLTVV.

The chain recombines TRBV4-2 with TRBJ2-7, with D maybe TRBD2 (6 bases). The CDR3 contains 16 residues. Trimming took 4 bases from V and 3 from J, leaving 19 bases between them. Germline CDR1 LGHNA, CDR2 YNFKEQ. The CDR3 reads CASSLRAGGESYEQYF. CDR3 nucleotides: TGTGCCAGCAGCCTCAGGGCCGGCGGGGAAAGCTACGAGCAGTACTTC.

The CDR3 sequence is CASRPEERERANTGELFF. For the CDR3, the DNA is TGTGCCAGCAGACCAGAAGAGCGGGAGAGAGCGAACACCGGGGAGCTGTTTTTT. V and J are TRBV13 and TRBJ2-2; 8 nucleotides agree with TRBD2. The CDR3 covers 18 residues. Germline CDR1 reads PRHDT; CDR2 reads FYEKMQ (reference sequence). Germline trimming cut 6 bases from V and 0 bases from J; bases unmatched to any gene: 12.

The chain has TRBV6-4 and TRBJ2-7, with D possibly TRBD2 on 6 matching bases. There are 18 residues in the CDR3. Germline V CDR1 and CDR2: MRHNA, SNTAGT. V lost 3 bases and J lost 2, with 23 bases in between. The CDR3: CASSEAHPGLAKTYEQYF. The CDR3, as DNA: TGTGCCAGCAGTGAGGCCCACCCGGGGCTAGCGAAGACCTACGAGCAGTACTTC.